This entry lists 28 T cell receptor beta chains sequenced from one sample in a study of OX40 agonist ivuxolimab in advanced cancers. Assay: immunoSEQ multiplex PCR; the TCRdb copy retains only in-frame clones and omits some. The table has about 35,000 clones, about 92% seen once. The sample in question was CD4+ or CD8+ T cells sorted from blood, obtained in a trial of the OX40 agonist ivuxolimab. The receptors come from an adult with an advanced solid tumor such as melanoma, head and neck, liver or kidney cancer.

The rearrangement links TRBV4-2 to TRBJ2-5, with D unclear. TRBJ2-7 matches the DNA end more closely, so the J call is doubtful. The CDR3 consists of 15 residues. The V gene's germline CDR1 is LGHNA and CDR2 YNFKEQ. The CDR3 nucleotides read TGTGCCAGCAGCCAACCGGAGCCCGGGTCCTACGAGCAGTACTTC. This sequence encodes CASSQPEPGSYEQYF.

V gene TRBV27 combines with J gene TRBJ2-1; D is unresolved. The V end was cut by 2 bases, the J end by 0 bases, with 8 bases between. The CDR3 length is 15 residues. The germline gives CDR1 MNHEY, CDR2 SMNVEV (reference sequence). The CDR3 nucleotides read TGTGCCAGCAGTTTAAGGCCGAGCTCCTACAATGAGCAGTTCTTC. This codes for CASSLRPSSYNEQFF.

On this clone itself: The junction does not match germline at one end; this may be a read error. In DNA form, the CDR3 reads TGTGCCAGCAGCCCTTACGGACCCTACGGGCAGTACTTC. The encoded protein is CASSPYGPYGQYF. The chain is built from TRBV13 and TRBJ2-7; no clear D. The germline gives CDR1 PRHDT, CDR2 FYEKMQ (reference sequence). The CDR3 extends over 13 amino acids. Filled out from reference TRBV13 and TRBJ2-7, the complete variable domain reads AAGVIQSPRHLIKEKRETATLKCYPIPRHDTVYWYQQGPGQDPQFLISFYEKMQSDKGSIPDRFSAQQFSDYHSELNMSSLELGDSALYFCASSPYGPYGQYFGPGTRLTVT.

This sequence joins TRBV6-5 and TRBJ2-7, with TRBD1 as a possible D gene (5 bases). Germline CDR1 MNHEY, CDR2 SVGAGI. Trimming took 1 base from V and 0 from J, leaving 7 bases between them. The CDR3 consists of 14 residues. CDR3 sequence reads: CASSYFQGSYEQYF. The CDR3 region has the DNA TGTGCCAGCAGTTACTTCCAGGGCTCCTACGAGCAGTACTTC.

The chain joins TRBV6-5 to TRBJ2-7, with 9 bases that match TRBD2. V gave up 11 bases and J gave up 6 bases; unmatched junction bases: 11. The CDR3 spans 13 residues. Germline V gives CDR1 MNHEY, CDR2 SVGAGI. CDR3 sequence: CASQGREGSEQYF. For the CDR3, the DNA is TGTGCCTCTCAAGGGCGGGAGGGCAGCGAGCAGTACTTC.

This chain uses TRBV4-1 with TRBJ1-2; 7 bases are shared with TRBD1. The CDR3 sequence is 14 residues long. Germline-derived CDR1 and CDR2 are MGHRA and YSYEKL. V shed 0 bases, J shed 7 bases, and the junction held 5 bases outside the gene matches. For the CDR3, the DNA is TGCGCCAGCAGCCAAGAAGAGGGGGCGCTTGGCTACACCTTC. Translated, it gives CASSQEEGALGYTF.

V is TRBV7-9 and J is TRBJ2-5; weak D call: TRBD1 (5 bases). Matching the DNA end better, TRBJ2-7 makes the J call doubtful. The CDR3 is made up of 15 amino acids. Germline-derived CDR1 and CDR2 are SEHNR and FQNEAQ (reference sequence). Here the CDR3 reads CASSLIQASSYEQYF. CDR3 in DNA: TGTGCCAGCAGCTTAATACAGGCTAGCTCCTACGAGCAGTACTTC.

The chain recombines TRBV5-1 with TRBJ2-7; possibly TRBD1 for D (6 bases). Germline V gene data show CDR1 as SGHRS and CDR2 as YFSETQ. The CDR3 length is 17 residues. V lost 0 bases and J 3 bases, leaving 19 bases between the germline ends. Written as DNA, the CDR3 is TGCGCCAGCAGCTTGGGACAGGTTTCCCCTCTTTACTACGAGCAGTACTTC. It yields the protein CASSLGQVSPLYYEQYF.

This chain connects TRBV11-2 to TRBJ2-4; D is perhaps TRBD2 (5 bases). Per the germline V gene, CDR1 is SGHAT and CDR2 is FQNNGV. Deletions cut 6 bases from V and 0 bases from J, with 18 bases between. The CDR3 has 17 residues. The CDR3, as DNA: TGTGCCAGCAGTTCCCCCTATGACTATTTAGCCAAAAACATTCAGTACTTC. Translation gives CASSSPYDYLAKNIQYF.

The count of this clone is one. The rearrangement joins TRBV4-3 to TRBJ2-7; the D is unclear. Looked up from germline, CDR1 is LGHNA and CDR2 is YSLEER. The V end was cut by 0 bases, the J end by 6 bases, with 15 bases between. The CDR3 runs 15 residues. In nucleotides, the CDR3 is TGCGCCAGCAGCCAAGATCACCTCGGGTCGCCCGAGCAGTACTTC. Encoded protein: CASSQDHLGSPEQYF.

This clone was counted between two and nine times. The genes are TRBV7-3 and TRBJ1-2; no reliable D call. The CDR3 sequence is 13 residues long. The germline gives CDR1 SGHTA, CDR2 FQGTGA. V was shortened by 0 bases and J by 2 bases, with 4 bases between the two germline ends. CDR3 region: CASSLTENYGYTF. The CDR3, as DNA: TGTGCCAGCAGCTTAACCGAAAACTATGGCTACACCTTC.

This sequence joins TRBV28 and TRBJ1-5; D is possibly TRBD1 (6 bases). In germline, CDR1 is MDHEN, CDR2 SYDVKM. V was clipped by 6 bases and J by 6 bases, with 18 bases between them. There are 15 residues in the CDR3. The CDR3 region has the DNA TGTGCCAGCAGCCAACCTATGGGGGCAAGTCAGCCCCAGCATTTT. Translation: CASSQPMGASQPQHF.

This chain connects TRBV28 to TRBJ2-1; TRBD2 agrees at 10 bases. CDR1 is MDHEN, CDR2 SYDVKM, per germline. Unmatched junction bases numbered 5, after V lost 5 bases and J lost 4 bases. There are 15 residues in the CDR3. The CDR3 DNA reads TGTGCCAGCAGTCACGGACTAGCGGAATACAATGAGCAGTTCTTC. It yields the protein CASSHGLAEYNEQFF.

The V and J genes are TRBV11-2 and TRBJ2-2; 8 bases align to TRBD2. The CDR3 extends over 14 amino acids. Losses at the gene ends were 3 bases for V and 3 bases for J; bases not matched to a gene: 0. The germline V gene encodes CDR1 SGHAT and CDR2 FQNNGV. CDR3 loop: CASSFSGDTGELFF. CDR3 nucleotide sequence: TGTGCCAGCAGCTTTAGCGGGGACACCGGGGAGCTGTTTTTT.

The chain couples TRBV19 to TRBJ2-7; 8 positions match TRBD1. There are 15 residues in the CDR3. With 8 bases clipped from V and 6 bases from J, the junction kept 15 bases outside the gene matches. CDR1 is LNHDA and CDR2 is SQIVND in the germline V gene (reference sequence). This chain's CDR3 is CASGQRTGIFSEQYF. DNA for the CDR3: TGTGCCAGTGGACAAAGGACAGGGATTTTCTCCGAGCAGTACTTC.

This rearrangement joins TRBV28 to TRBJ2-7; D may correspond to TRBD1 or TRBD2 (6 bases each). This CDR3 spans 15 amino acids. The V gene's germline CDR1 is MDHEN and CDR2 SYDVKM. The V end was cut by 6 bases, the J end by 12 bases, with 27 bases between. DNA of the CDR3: TGTGCCAGCAGCCCTAGGCCTCCGGAGGGGGGTAAACGGTACTTC. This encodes CASSPRPPEGGKRYF.

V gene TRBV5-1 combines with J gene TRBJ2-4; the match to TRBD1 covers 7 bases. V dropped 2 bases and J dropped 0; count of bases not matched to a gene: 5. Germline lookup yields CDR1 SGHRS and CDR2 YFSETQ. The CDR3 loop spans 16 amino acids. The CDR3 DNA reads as TGCGCCAGCAGCTTTGGACAGGCGTTAGCCAAAAACATTCAGTACTTC. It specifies CASSFGQALAKNIQYF.

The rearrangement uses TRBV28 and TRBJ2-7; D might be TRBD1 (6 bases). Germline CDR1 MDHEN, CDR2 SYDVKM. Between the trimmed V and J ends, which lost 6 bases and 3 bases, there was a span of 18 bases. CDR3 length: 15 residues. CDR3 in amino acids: CASRVDSRQSYEQYF. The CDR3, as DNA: TGTGCCAGCAGGGTGGACAGTAGACAAAGCTACGAGCAGTACTTC.

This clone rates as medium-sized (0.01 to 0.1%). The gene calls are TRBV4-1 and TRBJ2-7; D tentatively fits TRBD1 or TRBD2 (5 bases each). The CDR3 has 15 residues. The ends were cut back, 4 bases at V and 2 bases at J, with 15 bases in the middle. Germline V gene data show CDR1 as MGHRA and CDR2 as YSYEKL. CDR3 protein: CASSRGGVSAYEQYF. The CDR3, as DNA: TGCGCCAGCAGCCGGGGCGGTGTTAGCGCCTACGAGCAGTACTTC.

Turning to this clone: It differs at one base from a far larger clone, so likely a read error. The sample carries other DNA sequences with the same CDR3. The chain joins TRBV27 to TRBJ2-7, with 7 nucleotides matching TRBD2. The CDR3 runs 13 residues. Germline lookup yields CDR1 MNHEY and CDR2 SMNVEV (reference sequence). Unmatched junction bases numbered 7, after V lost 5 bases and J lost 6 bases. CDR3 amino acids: CASSPTVAGEQYF. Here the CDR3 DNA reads TGTGCCAGCAGTCCGACCGTAGCGGGCGAGCAGTACTTC.

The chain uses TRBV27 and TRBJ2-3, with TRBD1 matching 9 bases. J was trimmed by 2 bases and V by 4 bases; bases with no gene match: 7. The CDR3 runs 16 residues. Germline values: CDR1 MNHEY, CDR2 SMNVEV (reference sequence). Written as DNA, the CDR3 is TGTGCCAGCAGTTATATCGGGACAGGGCTCACAGATACGCAGTATTTT. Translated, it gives CASSYIGTGLTDTQYF.

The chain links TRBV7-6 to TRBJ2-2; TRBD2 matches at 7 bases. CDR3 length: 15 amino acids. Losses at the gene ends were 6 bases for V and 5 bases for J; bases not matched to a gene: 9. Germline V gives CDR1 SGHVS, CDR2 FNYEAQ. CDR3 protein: CASRHGNGGTGELFF. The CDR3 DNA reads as TGTGCCAGCAGACACGGGAACGGGGGGACCGGGGAGCTGTTTTTT. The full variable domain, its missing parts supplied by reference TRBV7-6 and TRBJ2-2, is GAGVSQSPRYKVTKRGQDVALRCDPISGHVSLYWYRQALGQGPEFLTYFNYEAQQDKSGLPNDRFSAERPEGSISTLTIQRTEQRDSAMYRCASRHGNGGTGELFFGEGSRLTVL.

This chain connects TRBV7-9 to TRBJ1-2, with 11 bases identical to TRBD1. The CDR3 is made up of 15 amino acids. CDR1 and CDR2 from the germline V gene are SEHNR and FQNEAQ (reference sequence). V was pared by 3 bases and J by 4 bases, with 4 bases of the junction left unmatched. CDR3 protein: CASSLGQGVSYGYTF. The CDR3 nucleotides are TGTGCCAGCAGCTTGGGACAGGGGGTGAGCTATGGCTACACCTTC.

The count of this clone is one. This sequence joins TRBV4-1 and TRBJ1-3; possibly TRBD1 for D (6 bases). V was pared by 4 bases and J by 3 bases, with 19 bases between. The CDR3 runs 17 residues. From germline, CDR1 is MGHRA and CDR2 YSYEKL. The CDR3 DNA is TGCGCCAGCAGCCGAGAAACGGTCGAGGGGGTTGGAAACACCATATATTTT. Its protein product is CASSRETVEGVGNTIYF.

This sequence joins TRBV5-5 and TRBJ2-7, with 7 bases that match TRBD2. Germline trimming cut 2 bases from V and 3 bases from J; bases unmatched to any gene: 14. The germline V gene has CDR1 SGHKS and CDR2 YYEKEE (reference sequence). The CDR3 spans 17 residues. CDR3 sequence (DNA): TGTGCCAGCAGCTTTAGAGCGGGACCTGATAGAAACTACGAGCAGTACTTC. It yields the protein CASSFRAGPDRNYEQYF.

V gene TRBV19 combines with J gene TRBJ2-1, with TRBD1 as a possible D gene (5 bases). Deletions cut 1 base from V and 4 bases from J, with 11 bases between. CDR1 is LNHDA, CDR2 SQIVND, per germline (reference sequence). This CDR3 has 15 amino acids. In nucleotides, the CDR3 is TGTGCCAGTAGTATAGCCCAGGGCATATACAATGAGCAGTTCTTC. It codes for CASSIAQGIYNEQFF. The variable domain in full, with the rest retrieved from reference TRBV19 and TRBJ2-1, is DGGITQSPKYLFRKEGQNVTLSCEQNLNHDAMYWYRQDPGQGLRLIYYSQIVNDFQKGDIAEGYSVSREKKESFPLTVTSAQKNPTAFYLCASSIAQGIYNEQFFGPGTRLTVL.

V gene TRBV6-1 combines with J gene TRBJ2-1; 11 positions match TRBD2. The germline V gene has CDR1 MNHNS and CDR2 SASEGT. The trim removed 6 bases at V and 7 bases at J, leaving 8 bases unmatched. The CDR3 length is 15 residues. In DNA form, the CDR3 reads TGTGCCAGCAGAGTACTAGCGGGAGACGTAAATGAGCAGTTCTTC. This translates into CASRVLAGDVNEQFF.

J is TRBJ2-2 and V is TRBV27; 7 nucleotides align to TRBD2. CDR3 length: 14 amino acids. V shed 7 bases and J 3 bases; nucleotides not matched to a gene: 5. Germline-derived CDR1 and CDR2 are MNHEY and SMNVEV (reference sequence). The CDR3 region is CASNMGGYTGELFF. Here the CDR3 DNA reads TGTGCCAGCAACATGGGGGGGTACACCGGGGAGCTGTTTTTT.